The 10 T cell receptor beta chains in this list originate from one sample, sequenced in a study of T-cell reconstitution after alpha-beta-depleted transplantation in children. TCRbeta library preparation incorporated unique molecular identifiers. From the PCR reads, TCRdb called clonotypes with MiXCR, one entry per CDR3 protein. The sample lists about 230,000 distinct CDR3 sequences, over 9.5% seen once, with approximately 5% in the top ten. Source: PBMCs from the stem cell graft donor, taken from the stem cell graft. Source of these receptors: a human donor who donated a stem cell graft to a child with SCID.

This clonotype occurred many times. The chain joins TRBV12-3 or TRBV12-4 to TRBJ2-7; D might be TRBD1 (6 bases). V lost 6 bases, J lost 3 bases, and 21 bases lay in between. CDR3 size: 16 residues. CDR3 protein: CASSPQYGTHLYEQYF. The CDR3 DNA reads as TGTGCCAGCAGCCCCCAGTATGGGACACATCTCTACGAGCAGTACTTC.

V gene TRBV20-1 combines with J gene TRBJ1-2, with D perhaps TRBD1 (6 bases). V lost 4 bases and J lost 8, with 14 bases in between. CDR3 length: 12 residues. CDR1 is DFQATT, CDR2 SNEGSKA, per germline (reference sequence). The CDR3 protein is CSAINGGGGYTF. The CDR3 DNA reads TGCAGTGCTATAAACGGGGGCGGGGGCTACACCTTC.

This clonotype came up many times. The V gene is TRBV18, the J gene TRBJ2-4, with TRBD1 matching over 9 bases. Germline CDR1 is KGHSH and CDR2 is LQKENI. The trim removed 3 bases at V and 2 bases at J, leaving 14 bases unmatched. This CDR3 has 19 residues. Here the CDR3 reads CASSPTGQGSGLTKNIQYF. The CDR3 DNA sequence: TGTGCCAGCTCACCCACGGGACAGGGTTCAGGGCTAACCAAAAACATTCAGTACTTC.

This clonotype has a count of ten or more. The chain couples TRBV15 to TRBJ2-5; TRBD2 matches at 8 bases. Germline V gives CDR1 LNHNV, CDR2 YYDKDF (reference sequence). This CDR3 has 18 residues. V trimming: 5 bases; J trimming: 1 base; junction bases outside the gene matches: 15. The CDR3 DNA follows: TGTGCCACCAGCGGCAGTCCAGCGGGGGCCGAACTCCAAGAGACCCAGTACTTC. Translating gives CATSGSPAGAELQETQYF. The full variable domain, in which reference TRBV15 and TRBJ2-5 provide the parts outside the CDR3, is DAMVIQNPRYQVTQFGKPVTLSCSQTLNHNVMYWYQQKSSQAPKLLFHYYDKDFNNEADTPDNFQSRRPNTSFCFLDIRSPGLGDTAMYLCATSGSPAGAELQETQYFGPGTRLLVL.

Ten or more counts support this clonotype. The chain employs TRBV29-1 and TRBJ2-7, with D possibly being TRBD1 or TRBD2 (5 bases each). CDR1 and CDR2 (germline): SQVTM, ANQGSEA. The V gene lost 4 bases and the J gene lost 6 bases, with 19 bases spanning the gap. The CDR3 consists of 14 residues. The CDR3 DNA follows: TGCAGCGTTGGGGTTGGGACCGACTTCGGCGAGCAGTACTTC. Its translation: CSVGVGTDFGEQYF.

This clonotype was counted ten times or more. The chain has TRBV3-1 and TRBJ2-3, with TRBD2 identical over 9 bases. The V segment lost 4 bases and the J segment 7 bases; nucleotides outside the gene matches: 6. From germline, CDR1 is LGHDT and CDR2 YNNKEL (reference sequence). This CDR3 contains 14 residues. CDR3 bases: TGTGCCAGCAGCCCGGGACTAGCCCCAAATACGCAGTATTTT. Protein product: CASSPGLAPNTQYF.

This clonotype has ten or more counts. V is TRBV20-1 and J is TRBJ1-2; D not resolved. The CDR3 is 14 residues long. V was pared by 6 bases and J by 4 bases, with 18 bases between. Germline loops: CDR1 DFQATT, CDR2 SNEGSKA (reference sequence). CDR3 amino acids: CSAYNPGLFYGYTF. In DNA, the CDR3 is TGCAGTGCCTACAACCCGGGCCTCTTCTATGGCTACACCTTC.

The genes are TRBV3-1 and TRBJ2-5; D uncertain. V was shortened by 4 bases and J by 3 bases, with 9 bases between the two germline ends. Germline V lookup: CDR1 LGHDT, CDR2 YNNKEL (reference sequence). The CDR3 contains 13 residues. CDR3 sequence reads: CASSRHFKETQYF. In DNA, the CDR3 is TGTGCCAGCAGCCGTCACTTTAAAGAGACCCAGTACTTC.

V is TRBV4-3 and J is TRBJ2-1, with 12 bases fitting TRBD2. Unmatched junction bases numbered 4, after V lost 4 bases and J lost 3 bases. CDR1 is LGHNA and CDR2 is YSLEER in the germline V gene. The CDR3 is made up of 16 amino acids. The CDR3 nucleotides read TGCGCCAGCAGCCCTAGCGGGGGGGCCGACTACAATGAGCAGTTCTTC. The encoded protein is CASSPSGGADYNEQFF.

There are many counts of this clonotype. CDR3 bases: TGCGCCAGCAGCCCCTGGACCGATAACACTGAAGCTTTCTTT. It is translated as CASSPWTDNTEAFF. The chain has TRBV5-1 and TRBJ1-1; D is unresolved. The CDR3 extends over 14 amino acids. V lost 4 bases, J lost 2 bases, and 12 bases lay in between. In germline, CDR1 is SGHRS, CDR2 YFSETQ.